Given below is one T cell receptor beta chain in context. In this sample, this clone turned up once. It has no known antigen specificity. Base qualities are missing; no much larger clone stands one base away. To sequence the TCRbeta CDR3 region, genomic DNA was isolated from the sorted cells. The immunoSEQ Assay was used for sequencing of TCRbeta CDR3 regions. TCRdb mirrors the immuneACCESS table, restricted to in-frame sequences. Some clones are absent from its copies; in checked studies, under half trace to an unresolved V gene, and the reason for the others is unknown. Within this sample are under 90,000 clones, with 65% to 90% of them counted one time only. The ten most abundant clones make up roughly 1.4% of the sample. The data derive from a study of OX40 agonist ivuxolimab in advanced cancers. A note on the overall study: Ivuxolimab, which targeted the costimulatory receptor OX40 (CD134), was an agonistic, fully human IgG2 monoclonal antibody. Intravenous ivuxolimab was administered to patients every 2 weeks at six dose levels: 0.01, 0.1, 0.3, 1.5, 3 and 10 mg/kg. Among the approximately 54 dose-escalation patients, approximately 20 had hepatocellular carcinoma, around 15 melanoma, 9 renal cell carcinoma and 9 head and neck cancer. In the dose-escalation cohort, 70% to 90% of patients were male, and the mean age was approximately 60 years with a range of roughly 23 to 79. Prior anti-PD-1, anti-PD-L1 or anti-CTLA-4 therapy was permitted, and less than 45% of dose-escalation patients had received checkpoint inhibitors. Partial responses were achieved by three dose-escalation patients, of whom one had hepatocellular carcinoma and two had cutaneous melanoma. The purpose of peripheral TCRbeta sequencing was to test whether ivuxolimab changed TCR sequence diversity and led to clonal T-cell expansion. The monotherapy dose-escalation portion (N ≈ 57 patients) of the phase I ivuxolimab trial is reported in the paper. Results and caveats for the whole study, not just this receptor: On average, CD8+ T cells showed more expanded clones than CD4+ T cells after ivuxolimab. At doses of 0.1 to 3.0 mg/kg, clonal expansion of both CD4+ and CD8+ blood T cells was observed from baseline to week 6. In partial responders in the 0.1-3.0 mg/kg groups, normalized peripheral clonal expansion was found to be among the lowest, especially among CD8+ T cells. Low levels of normalized T-cell clonal expansion were also shown by some nonresponding patients. The antigen specificity of the clonally expanded peripheral T cells was not determined.

The CDR1 and CDR2 encoded by the germline V gene are SQVTM and ANQGSEA. Here V drops 6 bases and J drops 4 bases, and the junction holds 6 bases not matched to any gene. Taken from cysteine to phenylalanine, the CDR3 has 14 residues. The kept DNA is CDR3 alone, 42 bases in frame from the first base. The trial excluded patients who had a history of autoimmune disease or were on systemic immunosuppression. Peripheral blood for TCR sequencing was collected from all dose cohorts at baseline, on cycle 4 day 1, and on cycle 7 day 1. Samples were obtained from an open-label, multicenter, first-in-human phase I dose-escalation trial of ivuxolimab. Adults with locally advanced or metastatic melanoma, renal cell carcinoma, hepatocellular carcinoma or head and neck squamous cell carcinoma were enrolled in the trial. CD4+ and CD8+ T cells were sorted separately from peripheral blood before TCR sequencing.

The TCR sequence derives from an adult with an advanced solid tumor such as melanoma, head and neck, liver or kidney cancer. In this chain, TRBV29-1 is recombined with TRBJ1-5, and 10 junction bases match TRBD1. The source material was CD4+ or CD8+ T cells sorted from blood, sampled in a trial of the OX40 agonist ivuxolimab. The CDR3 protein: CSVRDRGNNQPQHF. The DNA reads TGCAGCGTGCGGGACAGGGGTAATAATCAGCCCCAGCATTTT.